The clone carrying this TCR beta chain has just a few counts. The antigen remains unidentified. From the RT-PCR reads, TCRdb called clonotypes with MiXCR, one entry per CDR3 protein. The table includes 500,000 to 600,000 distinct CDR3 sequences, over 9.5% detected once. The entry originates in a study of response to subunit inactivated influenza vaccine. Findings of the study overall: T cells newly recruited by each seasonal influenza vaccination are few, the authors suggested.

The origin of this receptor is a man aged 50 or older who received an inactivated influenza vaccine. Specimen: PBMCs from blood, collected on the day of vaccination.

The CDR3 DNA is TGTGCCAGCAGTCCTCTGATACACTCTGGGGCCAACGTCCTGACTTTC. Protein: CASSPLIHSGANVLTF. V is TRBV28 and J is TRBJ2-6; D gene unclear. From germline, CDR1 is MDHEN and CDR2 SYDVKM. CDR3 length: 16 residues. Trimming took 5 bases from V and 0 from J, leaving 11 bases between them.